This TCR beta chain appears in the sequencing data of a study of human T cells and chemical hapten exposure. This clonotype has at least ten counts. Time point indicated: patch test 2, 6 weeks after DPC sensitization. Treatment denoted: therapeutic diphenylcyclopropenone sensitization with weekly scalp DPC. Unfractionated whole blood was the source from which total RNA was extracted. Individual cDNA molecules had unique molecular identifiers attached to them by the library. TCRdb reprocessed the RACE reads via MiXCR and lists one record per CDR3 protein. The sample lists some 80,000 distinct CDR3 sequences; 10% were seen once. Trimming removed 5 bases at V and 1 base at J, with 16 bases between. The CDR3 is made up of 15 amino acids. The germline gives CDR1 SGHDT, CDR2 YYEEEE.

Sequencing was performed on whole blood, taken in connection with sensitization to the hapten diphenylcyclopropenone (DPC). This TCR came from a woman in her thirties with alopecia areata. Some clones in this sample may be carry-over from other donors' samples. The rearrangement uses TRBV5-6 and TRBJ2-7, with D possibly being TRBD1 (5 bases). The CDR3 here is CASSRTLTNSYEQYF. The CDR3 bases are TGTGCCAGCAGTAGGACACTCACTAATTCCTACGAGCAGTACTTC.